One and the same sample provided the 9 T cell receptor beta chains below, sequenced in a study of cytomegalovirus exposure and HLA in healthy donors (TCRdb year 2017). Receptors were amplified or captured by the immunoSEQ multiplex PCR assay. For the multiplex PCR, a mixture combining 60 forward primers for TCR Vbeta segments and 13 reverse primers for TCR Jbeta segments was used. The immuneACCESS repertoire file appears here via TCRdb, limited to in-frame rearrangements. These files lack a portion of the clones; in checked studies, under half of the deficit traces to unresolved V genes, and the cause of the others is not known. Here the sample has about 130,000 clones; around 80% occur a single time. The top ten clones comprise about a tenth of the sample. Material for sequencing was PBMCs. These receptors were collected from a young man in good health and CMV-seropositive.

This chain uses TRBV11-2 with TRBJ1-1; D is uncertain. Trimming stripped 4 bases from V and 1 base from J, with 10 bases between. This CDR3 has 14 amino acids. CDR1 SGHAT and CDR2 FQNNGV come from the germline V gene. The CDR3 sequence is CASSWSQRNTEAFF. The CDR3 nucleotides are TGTGCCAGCAGCTGGTCACAGAGGAACACTGAAGCTTTCTTT.

This chain joins TRBV11-1 and TRBJ2-5; 10 nucleotides agree with TRBD1. CDR1 is SGHAT, CDR2 FQDESV, per germline (reference sequence). V gave up 5 bases and J gave up 3 bases; unmatched junction bases: 9. This CDR3 spans 16 amino acids. CDR3 amino acids: CASSPLWTGGEETQYF. The CDR3 nucleotides read TGTGCCAGCAGCCCACTTTGGACAGGGGGAGAAGAGACCCAGTACTTC.

To note about this clone: Relative to the germline gene, one junction end is altered; a read error may explain this. The rearrangement uses TRBV2 and TRBJ1-5; a possible D gene is TRBD1 (6 bases). There are 14 residues in the CDR3. Per germline, CDR1 SNHLY and CDR2 FYNNEI. The CDR3 is CARSYTGSNQPQHF. The CDR3 DNA sequence: TGTGCCCGCAGTTATACAGGGAGCAATCAGCCCCAGCATTTT.

On this clone: The sample contains more than one DNA sequence encoding this CDR3. V gene TRBV29-1 combines with J gene TRBJ2-7; 8 bases map to TRBD1. CDR1 is SQVTM, CDR2 ANQGSEA, per germline. The CDR3 has 13 residues. J lost 5 bases, V lost 3 bases, and 6 bases had no gene match. In DNA, the CDR3 is TGCAGCGTTGAGAGGCAGGGGGCAAACGAGCAGTACTTC. This encodes CSVERQGANEQYF.

In its sample, this clone was seen once. The V call is TRBV27, the J call TRBJ2-1, with TRBD2 matching 9 bases. CDR1 is MNHEY and CDR2 is SMNVEV in the germline V gene (reference sequence). Trimming took 3 bases from V and 0 from J; bases not matched to a gene: 9. The CDR3 length is 18 residues. The CDR3 here is CASSFLGAGGHSYNEQFF. In DNA form, the CDR3 reads TGTGCCAGCAGTTTCTTGGGAGCGGGAGGACACTCCTACAATGAGCAGTTCTTC.

The V call is TRBV7-2, the J call TRBJ2-1; TRBD1 might be the D (6 bases). CDR3 length: 15 residues. Germline lookup yields CDR1 SGHTA and CDR2 FQGNSA. The V end was cut by 5 bases, the J end by 9 bases, with 20 bases between. In DNA form, the CDR3 reads TGTGCCAGCAGCCCACAGACAGGCCTAGGGGCTGAGCAGTTCTTC. This sequence encodes CASSPQTGLGAEQFF. The full variable domain, its missing parts supplied by reference TRBV7-2 and TRBJ2-1, is GAGVSQSPSNKVTEKGKDVELRCDPISGHTALYWYRQSLGQGLEFLIYFQGNSAPDKSGLPSDRFSAERTGGSVSTLTIQRTQQEDSAVYLCASSPQTGLGAEQFFGPGTRLTVL.

This clone was counted between two and nine times. The chain employs TRBV28 and TRBJ1-1; 8 bases are a match to TRBD1. The CDR3 spans 18 residues. Germline CDR1 reads MDHEN; CDR2 reads SYDVKM. V shed 10 bases, J shed 0 bases, and the junction held 19 bases outside the gene matches. The CDR3 nucleotides read TGTGCCACCCGAACCCGACAGGGGAGTAGGCTTTTGAACACTGAAGCTTTCTTT. Its translation is CATRTRQGSRLLNTEAFF.

The chain links TRBV5-1 to TRBJ2-2; D perhaps matches TRBD1 (5 bases). V lost 2 bases to trimming and J lost 1 base, with 9 bases between them. This CDR3 is built from 15 residues. Germline CDR1 SGHRS, CDR2 YFSETQ. CDR3 coding DNA: TGCGCCAGCAGCTTAGACAGTGAGAACACCGGGGAGCTGTTTTTT. Encoded protein: CASSLDSENTGELFF.

The rearrangement joins TRBV7-2 to TRBJ1-5, with D possibly being TRBD1 (6 bases). CDR1 SGHTA and CDR2 FQGNSA come from the germline V gene. The CDR3 spans 13 residues. Between the trimmed V and J ends, which lost 5 bases and 12 bases, there was a span of 17 bases. CDR3 DNA sequence: TGTGCCAGCAGCCCGGGACAATCTCTTGGCCAGCATTTT. Protein product: CASSPGQSLGQHF.